This entry lists 21 T cell receptor beta chains sequenced from one sample in a study of OX40 agonist ivuxolimab in advanced cancers. The data were produced by immunoSEQ multiplex PCR, yet TCRdb's version contains in-frame clones alone and is incomplete. The sample contains more than 45,000 clones, around 85% of which appear only once. Source: CD4+ or CD8+ T cells sorted from blood, taken in a trial of the OX40 agonist ivuxolimab. The origin of the receptors is an adult with an advanced solid tumor such as melanoma, head and neck, liver or kidney cancer.

The chain combines TRBV6-1 with TRBJ2-5, with 7 bases fitting TRBD1. V lost 5 bases and J lost 7; bases outside the gene matches: 13. This CDR3 contains 15 residues. Germline V lookup: CDR1 MNHNS, CDR2 SASEGT. DNA of the CDR3: TGTGCCAGCAGTCCGGAACGAGGGACAGTCGTGACCCAGTACTTC. Translation: CASSPERGTVVTQYF.

The rearrangement uses TRBV11-3 and TRBJ2-2; either TRBD1 or TRBD2 may fit D (6 bases each). Trimming pared 5 bases from V and 0 bases from J, leaving 13 bases between. Looked up from germline, CDR1 is SGHNT and CDR2 is YENEEA. CDR3 length equals 16 residues. The CDR3 region is CASSPQEGANTGELFF. The DNA of the CDR3 is TGTGCCAGCAGCCCACAGGAGGGGGCGAACACCGGGGAGCTGTTTTTT. The full variable domain, its missing parts supplied by reference TRBV11-3 and TRBJ2-2, is EAGVVQSPRYKIIEKKQPVAFWCNPISGHNTLYWYLQNLGQGPELLIRYENEEAVDDSQLPKDRFSAERLKGVDSTLKIQPAELGDSAVYLCASSPQEGANTGELFFGEGSRLTVL.

This clone was observed once. This chain joins TRBV29-1 and TRBJ2-3; 7 bases map to TRBD1. Germline lookup yields CDR1 SQVTM and CDR2 ANQGSEA. The CDR3 totals 15 residues. V trimming: 4 bases; J trimming: 2 bases; junction bases outside the gene matches: 9. CDR3 region: CSVALDRATTDTQYF. The CDR3 DNA reads TGCAGCGTTGCGCTCGACAGGGCCACCACAGATACGCAGTATTTT.

The chain uses TRBV28 and TRBJ2-7; TRBD1 is a possible D gene (6 bases). Germline CDR1 MDHEN, CDR2 SYDVKM. The CDR3 consists of 15 residues. Trimming took off 7 bases at V and 2 bases at J, with 18 bases between the two ends. The DNA of the CDR3 is TGTGCCAGCACCCTGGGGGCAGGGCTCACCTACGAGCAGTACTTC. The encoded protein is CASTLGAGLTYEQYF. The entire variable domain, with the rest obtained from reference TRBV28 and TRBJ2-7, is as follows: DVKVTQSSRYLVKRTGEKVFLECVQDMDHENMFWYRQDPGLGLRLIYFSYDVKMKEKGDIPEGYSVSREKKERFSLILESASTNQTSMYLCASTLGAGLTYEQYFGPGTRLTVT.

The rearrangement uses TRBV19 and TRBJ1-4, with D perhaps TRBD1 (5 bases). Trimming took off 5 bases at V and 1 base at J, with 5 bases between the two ends. Germline V CDR1 and CDR2: LNHDA, SQIVND (reference sequence). This CDR3 contains 13 residues. The CDR3: CASSQGTNEKLFF. The CDR3 region has the DNA TGTGCCAGTAGTCAGGGAACTAATGAAAAACTGTTTTTT.

The table lists this clone with a count of one. The chain combines TRBV27 with TRBJ2-4; perhaps D is TRBD1 or TRBD2 (5 bases each). Deletions cut 6 bases from V and 15 bases from J, with 15 bases between. This CDR3 is 11 amino acids long. Germline values: CDR1 MNHEY, CDR2 SMNVEV (reference sequence). The CDR3 is CASRLGAVLYF. The CDR3 DNA is TGTGCCAGCAGACTAGGGGCAGTTCTGTACTTC.

V and J are TRBV9 and TRBJ2-7, with 11 nucleotides matching TRBD2. The germline V gene encodes CDR1 SGDLS and CDR2 YYNGEE. V shed 3 bases, J shed 4 bases, and the junction held 6 bases outside the gene matches. This CDR3 has 15 amino acids. The CDR3 here is CASSAATSGTYEQYF. DNA of the CDR3: TGTGCCAGCAGCGCCGCGACTAGCGGGACATACGAGCAGTACTTC.

The CDR3 DNA sequence: TGCAGCGCCCCGAAGCTAGCGAGCACAGATACGCAGTATTTT. As protein: CSAPKLASTDTQYF. J is TRBJ2-3 and V is TRBV29-1, with TRBD2 as a possible D gene (6 bases). Trimming cost V 7 bases and J 0 bases, with 14 bases left between them. The CDR3 length is 14 residues. The germline V gene encodes CDR1 SQVTM and CDR2 ANQGSEA.

This chain uses TRBV15 with TRBJ2-7; maybe TRBD1 (7 bases). Trimming stripped 0 bases from V and 4 bases from J, with 13 bases between. Germline V CDR1 and CDR2: LNHNV, YYDKDF (reference sequence). This CDR3 region has 15 residues. CDR3 sequence (DNA): TGTGCCACCAGCAGAGATGCGGGACAGACATACGAGCAGTACTTC. This codes for CATSRDAGQTYEQYF.

Remarks on this clone: A read error may produce the germline difference seen at one junction end. The CDR3 region is CASSVRVQGTQYF. For the CDR3, the DNA is TGTGCCAGCAGCGTTAGGGTGCAAGGGACCCAGTACTTC. The gene calls are TRBV9 and TRBJ2-5, with D uncertain. The germline gives CDR1 SGDLS, CDR2 YYNGEE. The CDR3 length is 13 residues.

V is TRBV6-5 and J is TRBJ1-6; D perhaps matches TRBD1 (5 bases). Trimming took off 5 bases at V and 7 bases at J, with 15 bases between the two ends. The CDR3 covers 15 residues. In germline, CDR1 is MNHEY, CDR2 SVGAGI. The CDR3 region is CASSLSSRTNSPLHF. The DNA of the CDR3 is TGTGCCAGCAGTCTATCCTCCAGGACAAATTCACCCCTCCACTTT.

J is TRBJ1-1 and V is TRBV7-9; 7 nucleotides line up with TRBD1. CDR3 length: 15 residues. V dropped 4 bases and J dropped 1; count of bases not matched to a gene: 6. Germline V lookup: CDR1 SEHNR, CDR2 FQNEAQ (reference sequence). CDR3 sequence reads: CASSSYRGPNTEAFF. The CDR3, as DNA: TGTGCCAGCAGCTCATACAGGGGACCGAACACTGAAGCTTTCTTT.

This chain links TRBV19 with TRBJ1-4, with TRBD1 as a possible D gene (5 bases). From germline, CDR1 is LNHDA and CDR2 SQIVND (reference sequence). This CDR3 is 15 amino acids long. The V end lost 8 bases, the J end lost 4 bases, and 17 bases lay between the germline ends. DNA of the CDR3: TGTGCCAGTTCTGGGGGGGTCGCGGTTAATGAAAAACTGTTTTTT. It encodes CASSGGVAVNEKLFF.

The chain couples TRBV5-1 to TRBJ1-4; 8 nucleotides line up with TRBD1. Germline CDR1 is SGHRS and CDR2 is YFSETQ. CDR3 length equals 17 residues. V gave up 0 bases and J gave up 4 bases; unmatched junction bases: 8. In DNA form, the CDR3 reads TGCGCCAGCAGCTTGGCCGTTTTGGGACAGGTTAATGAAAAACTGTTTTTT. This translates into CASSLAVLGQVNEKLFF.

This clone was seen a few times. The CDR3 sequence: CASSLSDGGTEAFF. CDR3 coding DNA: TGTGCCAGCAGCTTAAGCGACGGCGGCACTGAAGCTTTCTTT. The V call is TRBV11-2, the J call TRBJ1-1, with D hard to call. Trimming removed 2 bases from V and 4 bases from J, with 11 bases in between. The CDR3 extends over 14 amino acids. Germline CDR1 and CDR2: SGHAT and FQNNGV.

The chain has TRBV7-9 and TRBJ2-2, with 7 bases identical to TRBD2. CDR3 length: 17 amino acids. Germline V gene lookup returns CDR1 SEHNR and CDR2 FQNEAQ (reference sequence). V was pared by 1 base and J by 2 bases, with 7 bases of the junction left unmatched. DNA for the CDR3: TGTGCCAGCAGCTTAGGGGGGTCTAGCGGTAACACCGGGGAGCTGTTTTTT. Translated: CASSLGGSSGNTGELFF.

To note about this clone: Other DNA sequences from this sample encode an identical CDR3 as well. The chain uses TRBV7-3 and TRBJ2-2; D is unclear. Germline V gives CDR1 SGHTA, CDR2 FQGTGA. Trimming left V 2 bases short and J 4 bases short, with 5 bases between. The CDR3 consists of 13 residues. DNA for the CDR3: TGTGCCAGCAGCTTATCTGTCACCGGGGAGCTGTTTTTT. As protein: CASSLSVTGELFF. The variable domain in full, with the rest retrieved from reference TRBV7-3 and TRBJ2-2, is GAGVSQTPSNKVTEKGKYVELRCDPISGHTALYWYRQSLGQGPEFLIYFQGTGAADDSGLPNDRFFAVRPEGSVSTLKIQRTERGDSAVYLCASSLSVTGELFFGEGSRLTVL.

The CDR3 spells CATHRVTQETQYF. The CDR3 bases are TGTGCAACACACCGAGTAACTCAAGAGACCCAGTACTTC. The chain combines TRBV2 with TRBJ2-5, with unresolved D. Germline V gene sequence: CDR1 SNHLY, CDR2 FYNNEI. This CDR3 has 13 amino acids.

The chain uses TRBV5-1 and TRBJ2-5; 12 nucleotides align to TRBD2. Trimming removed 3 bases from V and 3 bases from J; junction bases left unmatched: 3. The germline V gene encodes CDR1 SGHRS and CDR2 YFSETQ. The CDR3 covers 15 residues. The CDR3 loop is CASSSGLAGKETQYF. The DNA of the CDR3 is TGCGCCAGCAGCTCCGGACTAGCGGGGAAAGAGACCCAGTACTTC.

This sequence joins TRBV5-1 and TRBJ1-4, with TRBD1 matching over 10 bases. The length of the CDR3 is 16 residues. CDR1 is SGHRS and CDR2 is YFSETQ in the germline V gene. With V trimmed by 5 bases and J by 7 bases, 11 bases remained unmatched. The CDR3 sequence is CASREGQGSVGEKLFF. CDR3 in DNA: TGCGCCAGCAGGGAGGGACAGGGGTCCGTAGGTGAAAAACTGTTTTTT.

This clone is a singleton in its sample. The chain links TRBV14 to TRBJ2-3; perhaps TRBD2 as D (5 bases). CDR1 and CDR2 from the germline V gene are SGHDN and FVKESK. This CDR3 contains 13 residues. Trimming removed 3 bases at V and 4 bases at J, with 8 bases between. CDR3 amino acids: CASSHGRPDTQYF. CDR3 in DNA: TGTGCCAGCAGCCATGGGAGACCAGATACGCAGTATTTT.